These 14 T cell receptor beta chains were all obtained from the same sample, sequenced in a study of cytomegalovirus exposure and HLA in healthy donors. The primer mix had 60 Vbeta and 13 Jbeta primers. This table comes from immunoSEQ multiplex PCR, and its TCRdb copy is limited to in-frame clones, with some not included. The table lists 150,000 to 200,000 clones, approximately 81% of them singletons. Sequencing was carried out using PBMCs. These TCRs come from a man over 45 in good health and CMV-seronegative.

The rearrangement joins TRBV9 to TRBJ2-1, with TRBD2 identical over 7 bases. CDR1 SGDLS and CDR2 YYNGEE come from the germline V gene. The junction had 10 bases not matched to a gene; V was cut back by 4 bases and J by 3 bases. The CDR3 spans 16 residues. The CDR3 spells CASSPLGGRDYNEQFF. Here the CDR3 DNA reads TGTGCCAGCAGCCCATTGGGAGGGAGGGACTACAATGAGCAGTTCTTC.

CDR3 sequence: CASRWGTGGAGANVLTF. Here the CDR3 DNA reads TGTGCCAGCAGATGGGGGACAGGGGGGGCCGGGGCCAACGTCCTGACTTTC. V and J are TRBV7-9 and TRBJ2-6, with 11 bases that match TRBD1. The CDR3 has 17 amino acids. V dropped 6 bases and J dropped 4; count of bases not matched to a gene: 8. Germline V gene data show CDR1 as SEHNR and CDR2 as FQNEAQ (reference sequence).

The chain uses TRBV7-9 and TRBJ1-6, with a weak D call TRBD1 (6 bases). V lost 4 bases and J lost 17, with 12 bases in between. The CDR3 extends over 11 amino acids. Germline CDR1 is SEHNR and CDR2 is FQNEAQ (reference sequence). The CDR3 loop is CASSSGRGFHF. The CDR3 DNA follows: TGTGCCAGCAGCTCCGGCAGGGGATTCCACTTT.

In nucleotides, the CDR3 is TGTGCCAGCAGCGTAGGACAGCCGGGAGAGACCCAGTACTTC. It is translated as CASSVGQPGETQYF. The chain combines TRBV5-6 with TRBJ2-5; possible D gene TRBD1, 6 bases. Trimming left V 4 bases short and J 4 bases short, with 14 bases between. This CDR3 has 14 amino acids. The germline CDR1 and CDR2 sequences are SGHDT and YYEEEE.

This clone was observed once. The DNA of the CDR3 is TGTGCCAGCAGCCCAAACAGGGATTATGAGCAGTTCTTC. Amino acids: CASSPNRDYEQFF. The V and J genes are TRBV11-1 and TRBJ2-1, with TRBD1 as a possible D gene (6 bases). The CDR3 is 13 residues long. Between the trimmed V and J ends, which lost 5 bases and 8 bases, there was a span of 13 bases. CDR1 and CDR2 (germline): SGHAT, FQDESV (reference sequence).

The CDR3 spells CASRTRTGNTEAFF. CDR3 DNA: TGTGCCAGCAGAACCCGGACAGGGAACACTGAAGCTTTCTTT. The chain links TRBV6-5 to TRBJ1-1, with 7 bases lining up with TRBD1. The CDR3 is 14 residues long. J was trimmed by 1 base and V by 6 bases; bases with no gene match: 5. Germline lookup yields CDR1 MNHEY and CDR2 SVGAGI.

The chain is built from TRBV4-3 and TRBJ2-7; TRBD1 matches 12 bases. The CDR3 consists of 14 residues. Looked up from germline, CDR1 is LGHNA and CDR2 is YSLEER. V lost 4 bases and J lost 6; bases outside the gene matches: 4. CDR3 nucleotide sequence: TGCGCCAGCAGCCCCCGGGACAGGGGGCCCGAGCAGTACTTC. Its translation: CASSPRDRGPEQYF.

This clone was detected only once. The rearrangement uses TRBV6-1 and TRBJ1-3, with a tentative D call TRBD1 (6 bases). V lost 2 bases to trimming and J lost 4 bases, with 18 bases between them. Germline V gene lookup returns CDR1 MNHNS and CDR2 SASEGT. CDR3 length equals 17 residues. CDR3 sequence reads: CASSEIGRGKMGNTIYF. CDR3 DNA: TGTGCCAGCAGTGAAATCGGCAGGGGAAAGATGGGAAACACCATATATTTT.

The rearrangement links TRBV2 to TRBJ2-1; unclear D gene. This CDR3 comprises 12 residues. V was trimmed by 8 bases and J by 0 bases, leaving 5 bases between them. Germline CDR1 is SNHLY and CDR2 is FYNNEI. The CDR3 region has the DNA TGTGCCAGCCGCGGCTCCTACAATGAGCAGTTCTTC. Protein sequence: CASRGSYNEQFF. The full variable domain, completed using reference TRBV2 and TRBJ2-1, is EPEVTQTPSHQVTQMGQEVILRCVPISNHLYFYWYRQILGQKVEFLVSFYNNEISEKSEIFDDQFSVERPDGSNFTLKIRSTKLEDSAMYFCASRGSYNEQFFGPGTRLTVL.

V gene TRBV29-1 combines with J gene TRBJ2-5; D may be TRBD1 (6 bases). V was cut by 5 bases and J by 1 base, with 20 bases left in between. CDR3 length: 16 residues. Per the germline V gene, CDR1 is SQVTM and CDR2 is ANQGSEA. CDR3: CSVLGDTKSAQETQYF. The DNA of the CDR3 is TGCAGCGTTCTCGGGGACACCAAAAGTGCCCAAGAGACCCAGTACTTC. Combining the CDR3 with reference TRBV29-1 and TRBJ2-5 gives the whole variable domain SAVISQKPSRDICQRGTSLTIQCQVDSQVTMMFWYRQQPGQSLTLIATANQGSEATYESGFVIDKFPISRPNLTFSTLTVSNMSPEDSSIYLCSVLGDTKSAQETQYFGPGTRLLVL.

The V gene is TRBV18, the J gene TRBJ1-5; D unresolved. Trimming left V 5 bases short and J 0 bases short, with 8 bases between. The V gene's germline CDR1 is KGHSH and CDR2 LQKENI. This CDR3 region has 14 residues. The CDR3 DNA reads TGTGCCAGCTCAACTGACACTAGCAATCAGCCCCAGCATTTT. Its translation is CASSTDTSNQPQHF.

This sequence joins TRBV5-1 and TRBJ2-3; TRBD2 aligns across 14 bases. The junction had 9 bases not matched to a gene; V was cut back by 7 bases and J by 8 bases. The CDR3 runs to 15 residues. The germline gives CDR1 SGHRS, CDR2 YFSETQ. The CDR3 reads CASRPTGLAGGTQYF. CDR3 DNA sequence: TGCGCCAGCCGGCCCACCGGACTAGCGGGGGGTACGCAGTATTTT.

This clone has more than one count but fewer than ten. The chain has TRBV19 and TRBJ1-6; D not certain. Germline V gene data show CDR1 as LNHDA and CDR2 as SQIVND (reference sequence). Trimming took 5 bases from V and 5 from J, leaving 16 bases between them. The CDR3 extends over 16 amino acids. CDR3 sequence: CASSVTGSFHNSPLHF. In DNA, the CDR3 is TGTGCCAGTAGTGTAACTGGGAGTTTCCATAATTCACCCCTCCACTTT.

In this sample, this clone turned up once. One end of the junction fails to match germline, which may point to a read error. The rearrangement uses TRBV7-9 and TRBJ2-7; 7 bases are a match to TRBD1. CDR3 length: 13 amino acids. Germline CDR1 and CDR2: SEHNR and FQNEAQ (reference sequence). The CDR3 loop reads CTSSYRGSYEQYF. The DNA of the CDR3 is TGTACCAGCAGCTACAGGGGTTCCTACGAGCAGTACTTC.